This TCR beta chain was observed in a study of regulatory T cells in long-lasting Graves disease. This clonotype was seen only a few times. Trimming took off 1 base at V and 0 bases at J, with 9 bases between the two ends. CDR1 is MNHNS and CDR2 is SASEGT in the germline V gene. The CDR3 consists of 15 residues. Regarding time point: newly diagnosed GD, antithyroid drugs for less than 3 months. Extracted RNA from PBMCs served as the source of the TCR library. Into tubes containing EDTA, nine milliliters of peripheral blood were drawn. With iRepertoire HTBI primers and Arm-PCR of CDR3 regions, TCR beta libraries were built. MiXCR, run by TCRdb on the multiplex PCR reads, gives a single entry per CDR3 protein. The table shows 350,000 to 450,000 distinct CDR3 sequences, with 15% occurring only once. The same specimen was also included in a second study, on T cells in Graves' hyperthyroidism and ophthalmopathy. That paper states: Graves' hyperthyroidism is called stable when ophthalmopathy does not progress within 18 months. Exclusion followed for patients with uncontrolled infection, other autoimmune disease, pregnancy or lactation. Most thyroid clonotypes that were expanded above 0.001 also turned up in blood.

The TCR sequence derives from a woman aged 40 to 55 with Graves disease. Material: peripheral blood mononuclear cells (PBMCs), obtained at new diagnosis, from a patient treated with antithyroid drugs. The gene calls are TRBV6-1 and TRBJ1-1; possible D gene TRBD1, 5 bases. Written as DNA, the CDR3 is TGTGCCAGCAGTGAAGTGGGGGGGATGAACACTGAAGCTTTCTTT. It codes for CASSEVGGMNTEAFF.